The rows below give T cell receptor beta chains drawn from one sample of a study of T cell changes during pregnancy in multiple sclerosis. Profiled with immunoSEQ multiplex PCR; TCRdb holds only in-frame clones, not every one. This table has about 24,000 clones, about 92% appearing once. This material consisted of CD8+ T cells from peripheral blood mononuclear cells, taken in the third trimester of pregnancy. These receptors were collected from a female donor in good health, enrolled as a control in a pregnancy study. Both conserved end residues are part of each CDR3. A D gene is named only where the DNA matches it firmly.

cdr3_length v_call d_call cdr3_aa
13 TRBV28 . CASSRVGDYGYTF
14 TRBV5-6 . CASTWGSDRYGYTF
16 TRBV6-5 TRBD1 CASSSRSGTGGEKLFF
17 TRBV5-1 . CASSLGQVAYVVTEAFF
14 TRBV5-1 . CASSLEGLGSEQFF
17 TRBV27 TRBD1 CASSLYWDRSSTDTQYF
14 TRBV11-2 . CASSPPGNPPEQYF
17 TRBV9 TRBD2 CASSVEASGSPQETQYF
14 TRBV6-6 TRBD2 CASSPSGVTDTQYF
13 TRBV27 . CASSTGFSYEQYF
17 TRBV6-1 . CASSGGRFGWGSDTQYF
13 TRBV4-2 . CASSQSSFNEQFF
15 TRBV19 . CASSSRDGTNQPQHF